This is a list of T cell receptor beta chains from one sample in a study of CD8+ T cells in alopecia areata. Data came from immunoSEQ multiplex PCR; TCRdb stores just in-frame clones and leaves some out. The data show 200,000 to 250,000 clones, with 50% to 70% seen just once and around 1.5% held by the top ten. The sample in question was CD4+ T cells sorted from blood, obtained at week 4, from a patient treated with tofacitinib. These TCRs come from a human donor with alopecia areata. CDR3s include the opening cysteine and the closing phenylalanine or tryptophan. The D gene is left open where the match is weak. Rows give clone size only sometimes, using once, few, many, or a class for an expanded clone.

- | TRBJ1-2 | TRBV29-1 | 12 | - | CSVEFQNYGYTF | TGCAGCGTTGAATTCCAGAACTATGGCTACACCTTC
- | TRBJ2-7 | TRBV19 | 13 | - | CASSPRTVYEQYF | TGTGCCAGTAGTCCCCGGACAGTTTACGAGCAGTACTTC
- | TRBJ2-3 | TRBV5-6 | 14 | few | CASNRWANTDTQYF | TGTGCCAGCAACAGGTGGGCGAACACAGATACGCAGTATTTT
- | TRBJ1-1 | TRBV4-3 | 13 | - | CASSQIRGAEAFF | TGCGCCAGCAGCCAAATCAGGGGCGCTGAAGCTTTCTTT
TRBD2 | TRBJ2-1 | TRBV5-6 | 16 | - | CASSPLGGSSYNEQFF | TGTGCCAGCAGCCCATTGGGGGGGAGCTCCTACAATGAGCAGTTCTTC
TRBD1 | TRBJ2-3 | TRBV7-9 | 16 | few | CASSSYDRGGTDTQYF | TGTGCCAGCAGCTCTTACGACAGGGGAGGAACAGATACGCAGTATTTT
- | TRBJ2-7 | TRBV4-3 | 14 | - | CASSRGLAGNEQYF | TGCGCCAGCAGCCGGGGTCTAGCAGGGAACGAGCAGTACTTC
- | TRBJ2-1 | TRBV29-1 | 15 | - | CSVDWDMSSYNEQFF | TGCAGCGTTGATTGGGATATGAGCTCCTACAATGAGCAGTTCTTC
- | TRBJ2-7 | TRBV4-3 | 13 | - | CASSQDKIREQYF | TGCGCCAGCAGCCAGGACAAGATACGCGAGCAGTACTTC
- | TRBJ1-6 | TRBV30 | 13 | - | CAWTEGGNSPLHF | TGTGCCTGGACTGAGGGAGGAAATTCACCCCTCCACTTT
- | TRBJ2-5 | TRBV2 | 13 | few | CASSQRGSGTQYF | TGTGCCAGCAGCCAACGTGGTTCAGGGACCCAGTACTTC
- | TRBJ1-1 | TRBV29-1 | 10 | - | CSVGGFEAFF | TGCAGCGTTGGTGGTTTTGAAGCTTTCTTT
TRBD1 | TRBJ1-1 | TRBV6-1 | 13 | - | CAGRTGVNTEAFF | TGTGCCGGGCGGACAGGGGTGAACACTGAAGCTTTCTTT
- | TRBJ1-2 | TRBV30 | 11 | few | CAWQANYGYTF | TGTGCCTGGCAGGCAAACTATGGCTACACCTTC
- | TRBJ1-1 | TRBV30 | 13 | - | CAWTPGANTEAFF | TGTGCCTGGACGCCGGGGGCTAACACTGAAGCTTTCTTT
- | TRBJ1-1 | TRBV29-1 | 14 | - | CSVDYGGVNTEAFF | TGCAGCGTTGATTATGGCGGGGTTAACACTGAAGCTTTCTTT
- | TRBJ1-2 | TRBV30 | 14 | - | CAWLPQEPNYGYTF | TGTGCCTGGCTACCACAGGAACCCAACTATGGCTACACCTTC
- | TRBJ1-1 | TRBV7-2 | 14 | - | CASSQEGSVLEAFF | TGTGCCAGCAGTCAGGAGGGATCAGTTCTAGAAGCTTTCTTT
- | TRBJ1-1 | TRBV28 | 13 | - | CASSRHKNTEAFF | TGTGCCAGCAGCCGACACAAGAACACTGAAGCTTTCTTT
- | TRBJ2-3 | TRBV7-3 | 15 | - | CASSLSGISTDTQYF | TGTGCCAGCAGCTTATCAGGGATTAGCACAGATACGCAGTATTTT
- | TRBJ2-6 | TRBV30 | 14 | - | CAWNKGSGANVLTF | TGTGCCTGGAATAAGGGATCTGGGGCCAACGTCCTGACTTTC
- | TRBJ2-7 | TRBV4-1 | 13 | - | CASSQEVPAEQYF | TGCGCCAGCAGCCAAGAGGTTCCCGCCGAGCAGTACTTC
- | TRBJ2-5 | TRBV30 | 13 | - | CAWSRTDQETQYF | TGTGCCTGGAGTCGTACGGACCAAGAGACCCAGTACTTC
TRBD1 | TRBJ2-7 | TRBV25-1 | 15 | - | CASSEQSDRGRGQYF | TGTGCCAGCAGTGAACAATCTGACAGGGGGCGAGGGCAGTACTTC
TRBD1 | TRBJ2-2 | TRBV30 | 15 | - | CASEDRGPGTGELFF | TGTGCCTCGGAAGACAGGGGGCCGGGCACCGGGGAGCTGTTTTTT
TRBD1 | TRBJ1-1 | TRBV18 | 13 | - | CASSSRSGGEAFF | TGTGCCAGCTCATCCCGGTCAGGGGGAGAAGCTTTCTTT
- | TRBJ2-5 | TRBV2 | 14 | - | CARGSVSYQETQYF | TGTGCCAGGGGAAGTGTCTCGTACCAAGAGACCCAGTACTTC
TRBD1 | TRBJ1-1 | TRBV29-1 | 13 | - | CSVQGGADTEAFF | TGCAGCGTTCAGGGGGGAGCGGACACTGAAGCTTTCTTT
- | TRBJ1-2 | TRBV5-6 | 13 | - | CASSWGQGASNTF | -
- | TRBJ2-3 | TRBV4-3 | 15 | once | CASSQDPRTQDTQYF | TGCGCCAGCAGCCAAGATCCCCGGACACAAGATACGCAGTATTTT
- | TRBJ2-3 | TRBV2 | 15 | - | CASSESAGSTDTQYF | TGTGCCAGCAGTGAATCCGCGGGGTCCACAGATACGCAGTATTTT
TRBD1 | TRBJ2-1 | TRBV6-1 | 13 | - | CASRQGMGNEQFF | TGTGCCAGTCGACAGGGGATGGGCAATGAGCAGTTCTTC
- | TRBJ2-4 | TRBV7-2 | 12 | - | CASSFLRNQAYF | TGTGCCAGCAGCTTTCTACGTAATCAAGCATACTTC
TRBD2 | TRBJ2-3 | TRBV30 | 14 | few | CAWVAAGTRGTQYF | TGTGCCTGGGTGGCAGCCGGGACTAGGGGTACGCAGTATTTT
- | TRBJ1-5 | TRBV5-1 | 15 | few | CASSFEGLRNQPQHF | TGCGCCAGCAGCTTTGAGGGGTTACGCAATCAGCCCCAGCATTTT
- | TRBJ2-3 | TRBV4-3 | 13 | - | CASSQTSTDTQYF | TGCGCCAGCAGCCAAACGAGCACAGATACGCAGTATTTT
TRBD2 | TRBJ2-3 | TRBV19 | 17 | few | CASSIPGGGAGTDTQYF | TGTGCCAGTAGTATCCCTGGCGGGGGGGCCGGCACAGATACGCAGTATTTT
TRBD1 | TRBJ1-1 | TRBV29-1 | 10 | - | CSVDTGGAFF | TGCAGCGTTGACACAGGGGGAGCTTTCTTT
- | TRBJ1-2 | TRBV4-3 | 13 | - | CASSQGWEFGYTF | TGCGCCAGCAGCCAAGGATGGGAATTTGGCTACACCTTC
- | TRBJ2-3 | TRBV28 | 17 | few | CASSTIRDNKPTDTQYF | TGTGCCAGCAGCACTATCCGGGACAACAAACCGACAGATACGCAGTATTTT
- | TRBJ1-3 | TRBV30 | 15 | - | CAWSELGASGNTIYF | TGTGCCTGGAGTGAGCTGGGGGCGTCTGGAAACACCATATATTTT
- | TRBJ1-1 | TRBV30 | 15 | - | CAWSVRVQGSTEAFF | TGTGCCTGGAGTGTACGGGTACAGGGAAGCACTGAAGCTTTCTTT
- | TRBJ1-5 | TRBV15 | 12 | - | CATSRFGGLQHF | TGTGCCACCAGCAGATTTGGGGGGCTCCAGCATTTT
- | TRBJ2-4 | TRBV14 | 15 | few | CASSPTSGAKNIQYF | TGTGCCAGCAGCCCAACGTCGGGAGCCAAAAACATTCAGTACTTC
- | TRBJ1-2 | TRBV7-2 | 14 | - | CASSLVREGYGYTF | TGTGCCAGCAGCTTAGTCAGGGAGGGCTATGGCTACACCTTC
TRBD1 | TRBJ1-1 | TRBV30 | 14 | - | CAWSHRQGRTEAFF | TGTGCCTGGAGTCACAGACAGGGTCGGACTGAAGCTTTCTTT
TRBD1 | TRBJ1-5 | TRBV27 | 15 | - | CASSSGGPSNQPQHF | TGTGCCAGCAGTTCAGGGGGACCTAGCAATCAGCCCCAGCATTTT
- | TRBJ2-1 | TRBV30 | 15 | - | CAWSMRATLQGGQFF | TGTGCCTGGAGTATGAGGGCAACCCTCCAAGGGGGGCAGTTCTTC
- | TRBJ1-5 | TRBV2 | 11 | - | CASSDREPQHF | TGTGCCAGCAGTGATCGGGAGCCCCAGCATTTT
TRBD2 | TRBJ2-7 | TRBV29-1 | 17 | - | CSVAPWTSGGSYYEQYF | TGCAGCGTTGCTCCGTGGACTAGCGGGGGGTCATACTACGAGCAGTACTTC
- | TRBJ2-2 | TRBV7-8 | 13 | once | CASSITNTGELFF | TGTGCCAGCAGCATAACGAACACCGGGGAGCTGTTTTTT
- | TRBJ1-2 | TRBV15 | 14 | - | CATSRDQGGYGYTF | TGTGCCACCAGCAGAGACCAAGGGGGATATGGCTACACCTTC
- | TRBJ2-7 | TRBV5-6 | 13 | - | CASSLGQGNEQYF | TGTGCCAGCAGCTTGGGGCAGGGGAACGAGCAGTACTTC
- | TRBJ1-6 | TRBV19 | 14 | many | CATQPGGPNSPLHF | TGTGCCACCCAACCGGGAGGTCCCAATTCACCCCTCCACTTT
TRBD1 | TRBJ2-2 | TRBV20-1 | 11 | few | CSARDYRGLFF | TGCAGTGCTAGAGATTACAGGGGGCTGTTTTTT
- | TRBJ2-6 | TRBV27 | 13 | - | CASTPSGANVLTF | TGTGCCAGCACCCCCTCTGGGGCCAACGTCCTGACTTTC
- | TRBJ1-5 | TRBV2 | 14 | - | CASSPTRNNQPQHF | TGTGCCAGCAGCCCGACAAGGAACAATCAGCCCCAGCATTTT
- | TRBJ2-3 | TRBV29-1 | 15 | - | CSVGGTEGSTDTQYF | TGCAGCGTGGGAGGGACAGAAGGCAGCACAGATACGCAGTATTTT
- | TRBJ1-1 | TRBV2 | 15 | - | CASSPPEGGGTEAFF | TGTGCCAGCAGTCCGCCCGAAGGAGGCGGCACTGAAGCTTTCTTT
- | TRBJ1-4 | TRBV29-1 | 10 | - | CSVGGEKLFF | TGCAGCGTGGGTGGGGAAAAACTGTTTTTT